These 30 T cell receptor beta chains share one sample of origin, sequenced in a study of neurological immune-mediated disorders. TCRdb ran MiXCR on the 5' RACE reads and lists one entry per CDR3 protein. The table includes under 90,000 distinct CDR3 sequences, approximately 3.5% detected once. Sequencing was done on a sample of PBMCs. The receptors derive from a woman in her forties or fifties with multiple sclerosis.

At least ten counts were recorded for this clonotype. The rearrangement uses TRBV5-1 and TRBJ1-6; 8 bases map to TRBD1. This CDR3 region has 15 residues. Unmatched junction bases numbered 7, after V lost 4 bases and J lost 7 bases. Germline CDR1 SGHRS, CDR2 YFSETQ. CDR3 in DNA: TGCGCCAGCAGCCGTGGACAGGGAGGAAATTCACCCCTCCACTTT. This encodes CASSRGQGGNSPLHF.

There are many counts of this clonotype. This rearrangement joins TRBV7-9 to TRBJ2-7; TRBD2 might be the D (6 bases). The length of the CDR3 is 16 residues. CDR1 is SEHNR and CDR2 is FQNEAQ in the germline V gene (reference sequence). Trimming took off 5 bases at V and 0 bases at J, with 17 bases between the two ends. DNA for the CDR3: TGTGCCAGCAGCGAGCCTGGAGGGGCCTCCTCCTACGAGCAGTACTTC. Protein product: CASSEPGGASSYEQYF. The full variable domain, its missing parts supplied by reference TRBV7-9 and TRBJ2-7, is DTGVSQNPRHKITKRGQNVTFRCDPISEHNRLYWYRQTLGQGPEFLTYFQNEAQLEKSRLLSDRFSAERPKGSFSTLEIQRTEQGDSAMYLCASSEPGGASSYEQYFGPGTRLTVT.

The table lists this clonotype with many counts. The chain recombines TRBV9 with TRBJ2-1, with 7 positions matching TRBD1. The V gene end was trimmed by 4 bases and the J gene end by 1 base; junction bases not matched to a gene: 5. The CDR3 sequence is 15 residues long. The germline CDR1 and CDR2 sequences are SGDLS and YYNGEE. The CDR3 protein is CASSLGTVSYNEQFF. The DNA for the CDR3 is TGTGCCAGCAGCCTCGGGACAGTTTCCTACAATGAGCAGTTCTTC.

This clonotype was observed many times. V and J are TRBV6-4 and TRBJ1-2; the D is unclear. Germline V gene lookup returns CDR1 MRHNA and CDR2 SNTAGT. CDR3 length: 15 residues. Trimming took 4 bases from V and 6 from J, leaving 18 bases between them. The CDR3 spells CASSVSAENSNGYTF. CDR3 sequence (DNA): TGTGCCAGCAGTGTAAGTGCCGAGAACTCCAATGGCTACACCTTC.

Ten or more counts support this clonotype. The rearrangement links TRBV7-9 to TRBJ2-5; no clear D gene. Germline CDR1 and CDR2: SEHNR and FQNEAQ (reference sequence). V shed 5 bases and J shed 4 bases, with 11 bases lying between them. The CDR3 has 13 residues. CDR3 in amino acids: CASSILLGETQYF. CDR3 in DNA: TGTGCCAGCAGCATATTATTGGGAGAGACCCAGTACTTC.

Many counts were recorded for this clonotype. This chain connects TRBV20-1 to TRBJ1-2; weak D call: TRBD1 (6 bases). Trimming pared 4 bases from V and 8 bases from J, leaving 11 bases between. CDR1 and CDR2 (germline): DFQATT, SNEGSKA (reference sequence). CDR3 length equals 11 residues. The CDR3 DNA follows: TGCAGTGCTACAGGGGATGCAGGCTACACCTTC. It is translated as CSATGDAGYTF.

This clonotype has at least ten counts. The chain has TRBV5-6 and TRBJ2-7, with a possible D match to TRBD2 (7 bases). The CDR3 is 14 residues long. Germline-derived CDR1 and CDR2 are SGHDT and YYEEEE. Between the trimmed V and J ends, which lost 3 bases and 4 bases, there was a span of 14 bases. Written as DNA, the CDR3 is TGTGCCAGCAGCTGGGGCGGGGGCACGTACGAGCAGTACTTC. As protein: CASSWGGGTYEQYF.

The genes are TRBV10-3 and TRBJ2-5; 11 bases are shared with TRBD2. With V trimmed by 7 bases and J by 7 bases, 11 bases remained unmatched. This CDR3 spans 15 amino acids. Germline V CDR1 and CDR2: ENHRY, SYGVKD. The CDR3 nucleotides are TGTGCCATCAAGCAGACTAGCGGGGATCGGGGGACCCAGTACTTC. Amino acids: CAIKQTSGDRGTQYF.

This clonotype was counted many times. The chain uses TRBV12-3 or TRBV12-4 and TRBJ2-7; 8 bases match TRBD1. This CDR3 is 15 amino acids long. Unmatched junction bases numbered 12, after V lost 6 bases and J lost 5 bases. The chain's CDR3 is CASRRTGTGRHEQYF. In nucleotides, the CDR3 is TGTGCCAGCAGGCGTACCGGGACAGGTCGACACGAGCAGTACTTC.

This clonotype showed up many times. The gene calls are TRBV28 and TRBJ2-1; perhaps D is TRBD1 or TRBD2 (5 bases each). Deletions cut 5 bases from V and 10 bases from J, with 18 bases between. The CDR3 runs 14 residues. Germline loops: CDR1 MDHEN, CDR2 SYDVKM. CDR3 loop: CASSPGTSPGEQFF. The DNA of the CDR3 is TGTGCCAGCAGTCCCGGGACCTCCCCGGGGGAGCAGTTCTTC.

This clonotype was picked up many times. This rearrangement joins TRBV6-2 or TRBV6-3 to TRBJ2-1; 7 nucleotides match TRBD1. After removal of 2 bases from V and 8 bases from J, the junction contained 6 bases not matched to a gene. The germline V gene encodes CDR1 MNHEY and CDR2 SVGEGT. This CDR3 has 14 residues. CDR3 sequence reads: CASSYLRTGHEQFF. CDR3 nucleotide sequence: TGTGCCAGCAGTTACCTCCGGACAGGCCATGAGCAGTTCTTC.

This clonotype was counted ten times or more. V and J are TRBV11-2 and TRBJ1-1, with TRBD1 identical over 8 bases. This CDR3 spans 15 amino acids. The J segment lost 6 bases and the V segment lost 5 bases, leaving 11 bases of the junction unmatched. CDR1 is SGHAT and CDR2 is FQNNGV in the germline V gene. This CDR3 is CASSTTQGVKAEAFF. The CDR3 nucleotides read TGTGCCAGCAGCACTACACAGGGGGTGAAAGCTGAAGCTTTCTTT.

In this sample, this clonotype turned up many times. This chain joins TRBV27 and TRBJ1-5; D not certain. CDR3 length equals 17 residues. V was pared by 5 bases and J by 0 bases, with 17 bases between. CDR1 is MNHEY and CDR2 is SMNVEV in the germline V gene (reference sequence). Here the CDR3 reads CASSPSRALYSNQPQHF. The CDR3 region has the DNA TGTGCCAGCAGTCCCTCACGGGCCCTCTATAGCAATCAGCCCCAGCATTTT.

This clonotype was seen at least ten times. The chain combines TRBV20-1 with TRBJ2-7; no definite D call. The CDR3 consists of 13 residues. Trimming shortened V by 1 base and J by 0 bases, and 7 bases separated the two germline ends. Germline lookup yields CDR1 DFQATT and CDR2 SNEGSKA (reference sequence). CDR3 in DNA: TGCAGTGCTAGAGGGTTCCTCTCCTACGAGCAGTACTTC. Its protein product is CSARGFLSYEQYF.

This clonotype was seen repeatedly, ten times or more. The rearrangement joins TRBV12-3 or TRBV12-4 to TRBJ2-2, with D maybe TRBD1 (6 bases). This CDR3 contains 14 residues. V shed 4 bases and J shed 6 bases, with 12 bases lying between them. The CDR3 DNA reads TGTGCCAGCAGTTCAGGGGTACTGCCCGGGGAGCTGTTTTTT. Translating it yields CASSSGVLPGELFF.

This clonotype occurred many times. The CDR3 protein is CASSAQQRTTDEQFF. The CDR3 region has the DNA TGTGCCAGCAGCGCCCAACAGCGGACGACCGATGAGCAGTTCTTC. This chain links TRBV9 with TRBJ2-1, with D possibly TRBD2 on 5 matching bases. From germline, CDR1 is SGDLS and CDR2 YYNGEE. The CDR3 is made up of 15 amino acids. Trimming took 3 bases from V and 8 from J, leaving 18 bases between them.

This clonotype was seen repeatedly, ten times or more. The rearrangement links TRBV20-1 to TRBJ2-3; D possibly corresponds to TRBD2 (6 bases). CDR3 length: 13 amino acids. Germline V gene data show CDR1 as DFQATT and CDR2 as SNEGSKA (reference sequence). V was pared by 6 bases and J by 2 bases, with 12 bases between. In DNA form, the CDR3 reads TGCAGTGCGCGGGACTCTAACACAGATACGCAGTATTTT. Protein product: CSARDSNTDTQYF.

This clonotype showed up many times. The rearrangement uses TRBV7-9 and TRBJ2-3; the D gene is possibly TRBD2 (7 bases). Germline lookup yields CDR1 SEHNR and CDR2 FQNEAQ (reference sequence). With 0 bases removed from V and 4 bases from J, the gap between germline ends came to 14 bases. The length of the CDR3 is 16 residues. The CDR3 here is CASSLALRGGADTQYF. As DNA, the CDR3 is TGTGCCAGCAGCTTAGCGCTTCGCGGGGGCGCAGATACGCAGTATTTT.

This clonotype was detected ten times or more. The chain couples TRBV28 to TRBJ2-1; TRBD1 aligns across 11 bases. CDR1 and CDR2 (germline): MDHEN, SYDVKM. The CDR3 runs 16 residues. The junction had 9 bases not matched to a gene; V was cut back by 6 bases and J by 5 bases. This chain's CDR3 is CASRKFGQGAHNEQFF. In nucleotides, the CDR3 is TGTGCCAGCAGGAAATTTGGACAGGGGGCCCACAATGAGCAGTTCTTC.

This clonotype showed up many times. As the CDR3 is not closed by the conserved phenylalanine or tryptophan, this likely results from a read error. It is unclear where the CDR3 begins or ends on the DNA, so no DNA is shown, and the CDR3 is as TCRdb lists it. CDR3: CASGQQRHL. The chain couples TRBV28 to TRBJ1-1. The CDR3 is 9 amino acids in total, end residues counted. The V gene's germline CDR1 is MDHEN and CDR2 SYDVKM.

This clonotype was counted at least ten times. The rearrangement links TRBV10-2 to TRBJ1-6; D remains ambiguous. The V gene lost 7 bases and the J gene lost 8 bases, with 12 bases spanning the gap. CDR1 and CDR2 (germline): WSHSY, SAAADI. This CDR3 region has 13 residues. The CDR3 DNA reads TGCGCCAGCAACCGAGTCCCCGATTCACCCCTCCACTTT. The encoded protein is CASNRVPDSPLHF.

This clonotype was seen many times. The chain employs TRBV27 and TRBJ2-3; D is unresolved. Trimming removed 7 bases from V and 4 bases from J, with 6 bases in between. The CDR3 runs to 11 residues. Germline CDR1 is MNHEY and CDR2 is SMNVEV (reference sequence). CDR3 loop: CASMASDTQYF. In DNA, the CDR3 is TGTGCCAGCATGGCTTCAGATACGCAGTATTTT.

This chain connects TRBV18 to TRBJ2-1; D gene ambiguous. The CDR3 runs to 11 residues. Germline CDR1 is KGHSH and CDR2 is LQKENI. Deletions cut 3 bases from V and 5 bases from J, with 2 bases between. CDR3 amino acids: CASSPNNEQFF. CDR3 sequence (DNA): TGTGCCAGCTCACCCAACAATGAGCAGTTCTTC.

There are many counts of this clonotype. This chain joins TRBV27 and TRBJ1-5; maybe TRBD1 (5 bases). CDR3 length equals 16 residues. With 4 bases removed from V and 0 bases from J, the gap between germline ends came to 13 bases. Germline V gives CDR1 MNHEY, CDR2 SMNVEV (reference sequence). The CDR3 nucleotides read TGTGCCAGCAGTTCCTCCGGGACGGCTAGCAATCAGCCCCAGCATTTT. Protein sequence: CASSSSGTASNQPQHF.

This clonotype was recorded at least ten times. The rearrangement joins TRBV10-3 to TRBJ1-4; no reliable D call. In germline, CDR1 is ENHRY, CDR2 SYGVKD. Trimming shortened V by 3 bases and J by 8 bases, and 4 bases separated the two germline ends. This CDR3 comprises 11 residues. CDR3 nucleotides: TGTGCCATCAGTGACGGAGAAAAACTGTTTTTT. Amino acid sequence: CAISDGEKLFF.

This clonotype was detected ten times or more. V is TRBV6-2 or TRBV6-3 and J is TRBJ1-1; D perhaps matches TRBD1 (5 bases). CDR3 size: 14 residues. The germline V gene has CDR1 MNHEY and CDR2 SVGEGT. V shed 2 bases and J shed 4 bases, with 11 bases lying between them. CDR3 sequence reads: CASSYPQRGTEAFF. The CDR3 DNA sequence: TGTGCCAGCAGTTACCCACAGAGGGGCACTGAAGCTTTCTTT.

This clonotype was counted ten times or more. The chain employs TRBV7-2 and TRBJ2-7, with unresolved D. V was pared by 1 base and J by 6 bases, with 10 bases between. The CDR3 is made up of 13 amino acids. CDR1 is SGHTA and CDR2 is FQGNSA in the germline V gene. The CDR3 sequence is CASSLVARTEQYF. CDR3 DNA sequence: TGTGCCAGCAGCTTAGTGGCCAGGACCGAGCAGTACTTC.

This clonotype was observed many times. The CDR3 DNA is TGTGCCAGCAGCTTCGGAGAGACCCAGTACTTC. The encoded protein is CASSFGETQYF. The chain carries TRBV7-9 and TRBJ2-5; D gene uncertain. V lost 3 bases, J lost 4 bases, and 3 bases lay in between. The CDR3 contains 11 residues. CDR1 and CDR2 from the germline V gene are SEHNR and FQNEAQ (reference sequence).

This clonotype has a count of ten or more. The chain combines TRBV5-6 with TRBJ2-1; no clear D gene. The V end lost 4 bases, the J end lost 5 bases, and 10 bases lay between the germline ends. This CDR3 contains 13 residues. Germline-derived CDR1 and CDR2 are SGHDT and YYEEEE. The CDR3 loop is CASSRRRNNEQFF. As DNA, the CDR3 is TGTGCCAGCAGCCGTCGGCGAAACAATGAGCAGTTCTTC.

This clonotype was seen a handful of times. This sequence may be a read error, since a much larger clone differs from it by one base. The V and J genes are TRBV7-6 and TRBJ2-4; the match to TRBD2 covers 7 bases. The CDR3 consists of 13 residues. CDR1 is SGHVS and CDR2 is FNYEAQ in the germline V gene. The CDR3: CVSSAGGWDIQYF. Written as DNA, the CDR3 is TGTGTCAGCAGCGCCGGGGGGTGGGACATTCAGTACTTC.